The 30 T cell receptor beta chains presented below share a single source sample, sequenced in a study of blood T cell repertoires in COVID-19. The method was immunoSEQ multiplex PCR; TCRdb's version includes in-frame clones alone and lacks a portion of them. The data contain about 250,000 clones, 86% of them singletons. Specimen: peripheral blood. The receptors originated from a woman aged 25-40 years with active or convalescent COVID-19.

V usage is TRBV28 and J usage is TRBJ1-2; no reliable D call. This CDR3 comprises 14 residues. The V gene's germline CDR1 is MDHEN and CDR2 SYDVKM. Deletions cut 7 bases from V and 5 bases from J, with 17 bases between. This CDR3 reads CASTQDGKTYGYTF. The CDR3 region has the DNA TGTGCCAGCACCCAGGACGGGAAAACTTATGGCTACACCTTC.

The rearrangement links TRBV18 to TRBJ1-1; D is ambiguous. The V gene's germline CDR1 is KGHSH and CDR2 LQKENI. The germline V and J ends were trimmed by 2 bases and 0 bases, with 4 bases remaining between them. The CDR3 has 13 amino acids. The CDR3 region has the DNA TGTGCCAGCTCACCAAGCATGAACACTGAAGCTTTCTTT. Its protein product is CASSPSMNTEAFF.

The V call is TRBV4-2, the J call TRBJ1-1, with 9 bases that match TRBD1. Germline V gene sequence: CDR1 LGHNA, CDR2 YNFKEQ. V lost 1 base, J lost 0 bases, and 9 bases stayed unmatched. The length of the CDR3 is 18 residues. The CDR3 coding sequence is TGTGCCAGCAGCCAAGGACAGGGGGTCTCGAAACTGAACACTGAAGCTTTCTTT. This translates into CASSQGQGVSKLNTEAFF.

The V call is TRBV7-2, the J call TRBJ2-7; D perhaps matches TRBD1 (6 bases). CDR1 SGHTA and CDR2 FQGNSA come from the germline V gene. With 4 bases removed from V and 3 bases from J, the gap between germline ends came to 10 bases. The CDR3 extends over 13 amino acids. CDR3 coding DNA: TGTGCCAGCAGCTACCGGGACAACTACGAGCAGTACTTC. It specifies CASSYRDNYEQYF.

The chain links TRBV29-1 to TRBJ2-3, with TRBD2 matching 8 bases. The germline gives CDR1 SQVTM, CDR2 ANQGSEA. There are 14 residues in the CDR3. J was trimmed by 6 bases and V by 3 bases; bases with no gene match: 8. The CDR3 DNA sequence: TGCAGCGTTGACCAGCGGGGGCTTGGCGATACGCAGTATTTT. Translated: CSVDQRGLGDTQYF.

The rearrangement joins TRBV5-1 to TRBJ1-4; D perhaps matches TRBD1 (5 bases). The CDR3 loop spans 13 amino acids. Germline lookup yields CDR1 SGHRS and CDR2 YFSETQ. The ends were cut back, 6 bases at V and 5 bases at J, with 11 bases in the middle. CDR3 sequence reads: CASTRGENEKLFF. The CDR3, as DNA: TGCGCCAGCACCCGGGGGGAGAATGAAAAACTGTTTTTT. Based on the CDR3 plus reference TRBV5-1 and TRBJ1-4, the full variable domain is KAGVTQTPRYLIKTRGQQVTLSCSPISGHRSVSWYQQTPGQGLQFLFEYFSETQRNKGNFPGRFSGRQFSNSRSEMNVSTLELGDSALYLCASTRGENEKLFFGSGTQLSVL.

This chain uses TRBV7-2 with TRBJ2-7; D is unclear. This CDR3 is 13 amino acids long. V was cut by 2 bases and J by 6 bases, with 11 bases left in between. Germline assignment: CDR1 SGHTA and CDR2 FQGNSA. CDR3 DNA sequence: TGTGCCAGCAGCTTAAGTCGCGGAAGCGAGCAGTACTTC. Translation gives CASSLSRGSEQYF.

This chain links TRBV4-3 with TRBJ2-4; possible D gene TRBD1, 6 bases. The germline gives CDR1 LGHNA, CDR2 YSLEER. The CDR3 loop spans 18 amino acids. V lost 4 bases and J lost 8, with 27 bases in between. This CDR3 reads CASSLVPLRQESGYIQYF. The CDR3 nucleotides read TGCGCCAGCAGCCTAGTCCCCCTACGACAGGAATCAGGGTACATTCAGTACTTC.

This rearrangement joins TRBV12-3 or TRBV12-4 to TRBJ1-1; D uncertain. The CDR3 runs to 13 residues. V gave up 6 bases and J gave up 10 bases, with 18 bases separating them. The CDR3 loop is CASSPQVADGAFF. The DNA of the CDR3 is TGTGCCAGCAGCCCTCAAGTAGCTGATGGAGCTTTCTTT.

This sequence joins TRBV5-5 and TRBJ2-2; possible D gene TRBD2, 5 bases. Trimming took 0 bases from V and 3 from J, leaving 9 bases between them. Germline lookup yields CDR1 SGHKS and CDR2 YYEKEE (reference sequence). This CDR3 region has 15 residues. The CDR3 nucleotides are TGTGCCAGCAGCTTGGGGACTGGCTACACCGGGGAGCTGTTTTTT. Translating gives CASSLGTGYTGELFF.

The J gene is TRBJ1-5, the V gene TRBV4-1, with D possibly TRBD1 on 6 matching bases. The CDR3 is 16 residues long. CDR1 is MGHRA and CDR2 is YSYEKL in the germline V gene. Trimming took 0 bases from V and 5 from J, leaving 14 bases between them. The CDR3 sequence is CASSQEGHSGDQPQHF. CDR3 in DNA: TGCGCCAGCAGCCAAGAGGGGCATTCAGGGGATCAGCCCCAGCATTTT.

The CDR3 sequence: CASSLRGYLYNEQFF. For the CDR3, the DNA is TGTGCCAGCAGTTTAAGAGGCTACCTTTACAATGAGCAGTTCTTC. The chain employs TRBV28 and TRBJ2-1, with D uncertain. Germline V lookup: CDR1 MDHEN, CDR2 SYDVKM. The CDR3 has 15 residues. V was trimmed by 2 bases and J by 4 bases, leaving 12 bases between them. The full variable domain, with the rest looked up from reference TRBV28 and TRBJ2-1, is DVKVTQSSRYLVKRTGEKVFLECVQDMDHENMFWYRQDPGLGLRLIYFSYDVKMKEKGDIPEGYSVSREKKERFSLILESASTNQTSMYLCASSLRGYLYNEQFFGPGTRLTVL.

J is TRBJ2-1 and V is TRBV10-3, with D tentatively TRBD2 (6 bases). Trimming removed 7 bases at V and 10 bases at J, with 20 bases between. The CDR3 has 14 residues. Germline V gene sequence: CDR1 ENHRY, CDR2 SYGVKD. The CDR3, as DNA: TGTGCCATCAAGGAGGTGGGGGACGGGAGAGAGCAGTTCTTC. Its protein product is CAIKEVGDGREQFF.

V gene TRBV14 combines with J gene TRBJ2-5; 9 bases are a match to TRBD2. The ends lost 0 bases at V and 5 bases at J; junction bases unmatched: 1. From germline, CDR1 is SGHDN and CDR2 FVKESK. This CDR3 region has 14 residues. CDR3 DNA: TGTGCCAGCAGCCAAGACGGACTAGCGGAGACCCAGTACTTC. Translating gives CASSQDGLAETQYF.

This clone appeared a single time. The chain uses TRBV5-6 and TRBJ1-1; D is perhaps TRBD1 (6 bases). The CDR3 has 15 amino acids. Trimming stripped 3 bases from V and 10 bases from J, with 22 bases between. In germline, CDR1 is SGHDT, CDR2 YYEEEE. This CDR3 is CASSSGAGARYGAFF. The CDR3 nucleotides are TGTGCCAGCAGCTCCGGCGCAGGGGCCCGGTATGGAGCTTTCTTT.

This chain uses TRBV5-4 with TRBJ2-4; 9 nucleotides agree with TRBD1. There are 15 residues in the CDR3. Germline-derived CDR1 and CDR2 are SGHNT and YYREEE (reference sequence). V was clipped by 3 bases and J by 2 bases; unmatched bases: 3. The CDR3 here is CASSSTGGPKNIQYF. The CDR3 DNA is TGTGCCAGCAGCTCGACAGGGGGGCCCAAAAACATTCAGTACTTC.

CDR3 bases: TGTGCCAGCAGCTTAATGGCAGGGGATGGCTACACCTTC. Amino acid sequence: CASSLMAGDGYTF. The gene calls are TRBV7-3 and TRBJ1-2; D is perhaps TRBD1 (6 bases). CDR1 SGHTA and CDR2 FQGTGA come from the germline V gene. The CDR3 has 13 residues. Trimming stripped 1 base from V and 6 bases from J, with 9 bases between.

The chain carries TRBV28 and TRBJ1-3, with TRBD1 identical over 10 bases. V was pared by 6 bases and J by 4 bases, with 6 bases of the junction left unmatched. This CDR3 comprises 15 residues. CDR1 MDHEN and CDR2 SYDVKM come from the germline V gene. Written as DNA, the CDR3 is TGTGCCAGCAGGTCCGGACAGGGGGTCGGAAACACCATATATTTT. Protein sequence: CASRSGQGVGNTIYF.

This chain links TRBV29-1 with TRBJ2-5; TRBD1 matches at 10 bases. The CDR3 length is 16 residues. The germline gives CDR1 SQVTM, CDR2 ANQGSEA. V was clipped by 4 bases and J by 5 bases; unmatched bases: 13. CDR3 residues: CSVVNFGTGEGETQYF. CDR3 nucleotides: TGCAGCGTTGTTAACTTCGGGACAGGGGAGGGTGAGACCCAGTACTTC.

The chain links TRBV5-5 to TRBJ1-2, with 7 positions matching TRBD1. The V gene end was trimmed by 4 bases and the J gene end by 8 bases; junction bases not matched to a gene: 11. The germline V gene has CDR1 SGHKS and CDR2 YYEKEE (reference sequence). This CDR3 is built from 14 residues. The CDR3 region is CASSQGTASSGYTF. Written as DNA, the CDR3 is TGTGCCAGCAGCCAGGGGACAGCCTCTTCGGGCTACACCTTC.

The chain combines TRBV5-4 with TRBJ2-3; tentative D call: TRBD2 (5 bases). The germline CDR1 and CDR2 sequences are SGHNT and YYREEE (reference sequence). Trimming cost V 4 bases and J 3 bases, with 15 bases left between them. The CDR3 runs 15 residues. The CDR3 here is CASSTGLSKTDTQYF. Written as DNA, the CDR3 is TGTGCCAGCAGCACCGGACTCTCCAAAACAGATACGCAGTATTTT.

This chain uses TRBV13 with TRBJ1-1, with D perhaps TRBD1 (6 bases). This CDR3 contains 17 residues. Trimming cost V 5 bases and J 1 base, with 20 bases left between them. CDR1 and CDR2 from the germline V gene are PRHDT and FYEKMQ (reference sequence). For the CDR3, the DNA is TGTGCCAGCAGCCTGACCCGGGGGGCTTTAAGGAACACTGAAGCTTTCTTT. Amino acid sequence: CASSLTRGALRNTEAFF.

The CDR3 sequence: CASSSGTGPYEQYF. The CDR3, as DNA: TGTGCCAGCAGTTCGGGGACAGGGCCCTACGAGCAGTACTTC. The V gene is TRBV27, the J gene TRBJ2-7; TRBD1 aligns across 9 bases. The CDR3 covers 14 residues. The V segment lost 4 bases and the J segment 2 bases; nucleotides outside the gene matches: 3. From germline, CDR1 is MNHEY and CDR2 SMNVEV (reference sequence).

A single count supports this clone. This sample also contains other DNA sequences that code for the same CDR3. The genes are TRBV4-3 and TRBJ1-2, with 12 nucleotides matching TRBD1. The CDR3 runs to 15 residues. V shed 3 bases, J shed 6 bases, and the junction held 5 bases outside the gene matches. Germline V gives CDR1 LGHNA, CDR2 YSLEER. CDR3: CASSQSGTGGHGYTF. CDR3 DNA: TGCGCCAGCAGCCAGTCCGGGACAGGGGGCCATGGCTACACCTTC.

The CDR3 region has the DNA TGTGCCATCAGTGGGACTCACGCGAGGAACACTGAAGCTTTCTTT. This translates into CAISGTHARNTEAFF. V usage is TRBV10-3 and J usage is TRBJ1-1; no clear D gene. The length of the CDR3 is 15 residues. With 4 bases removed from V and 1 base from J, the gap between germline ends came to 13 bases. In germline, CDR1 is ENHRY, CDR2 SYGVKD.

V gene TRBV7-2 combines with J gene TRBJ1-1, with TRBD1 matching over 8 bases. Losses at the gene ends were 8 bases for V and 1 base for J; bases not matched to a gene: 12. The CDR3 loop spans 16 amino acids. The germline V gene has CDR1 SGHTA and CDR2 FQGNSA. CDR3 loop: CASSIQGAGGNTEAFF. The CDR3 DNA is TGTGCCAGCTCAATCCAGGGGGCCGGCGGGAACACTGAAGCTTTCTTT.

The chain has TRBV29-1 and TRBJ1-1; a possible D gene is TRBD1 (5 bases). The germline V and J ends were trimmed by 4 bases and 1 base, with 13 bases remaining between them. Germline V gene lookup returns CDR1 SQVTM and CDR2 ANQGSEA. This CDR3 has 14 amino acids. CDR3 bases: TGCAGCGTTGTAAGGCAGGGTAAGAACACTGAAGCTTTCTTT. Translation gives CSVVRQGKNTEAFF.

V usage is TRBV6-5 and J usage is TRBJ1-3; 8 bases match TRBD1. Looked up from germline, CDR1 is MNHEY and CDR2 is SVGAGI. The CDR3 contains 15 residues. V shed 6 bases and J 3 bases; nucleotides not matched to a gene: 7. The CDR3 is CASSTNDRGGNTIYF. The CDR3 nucleotides are TGTGCCAGCAGCACAAACGACAGGGGTGGAAACACCATATATTTT.

This chain links TRBV6-2 or TRBV6-3 with TRBJ2-6, with 8 bases matching TRBD1. V dropped 1 base and J dropped 3; count of bases not matched to a gene: 2. The germline gives CDR1 MNHEY, CDR2 SVGEGT. CDR3 length equals 16 residues. The CDR3 protein is CASSYLQGDGANVLTF. CDR3 nucleotides: TGTGCCAGCAGTTACTTACAGGGGGATGGGGCCAACGTCCTGACTTTC.

The gene calls are TRBV29-1 and TRBJ1-1; TRBD1 matches 7 bases. The CDR3 sequence is 14 residues long. J was trimmed by 2 bases and V by 6 bases; bases with no gene match: 9. Germline loops: CDR1 SQVTM, CDR2 ANQGSEA. CDR3 protein: CSVTRGQTNTEAFF. The CDR3 DNA reads TGCAGCGTCACCCGGGGACAGACCAACACTGAAGCTTTCTTT.